This TCR beta chain is from a study of glioma-infiltrating T cells after dendritic cell vaccination (dated by TCRdb to the mid-2010s). About the study as a whole: The cohort comprised around 15 glioblastoma patients from Phase I and II dendritic cell vaccination trials, 9 newly diagnosed and 6 with recurrent disease. Three intradermal dendritic cell vaccine injections were administered to patients at biweekly intervals in the arm below the axilla. Survival after dendritic cell vaccination was correlated with TCR sequencing metrics, such as TIL content and the overlap between tumor and blood repertoires. Deep sequencing of TCR beta CDR3 regions was used to quantify tumor-infiltrating lymphocyte content and compare tumor and blood repertoires in dendritic cell-vaccinated glioblastoma patients. Between the early 2000s and the early 2010s, the patients were given dendritic cell vaccination pulsed with autologous tumor lysate. The vaccine consisted of monocyte-derived dendritic cells cultured about 7 days with IL-4 and GM-CSF, then pulsed overnight with autologous tumor lysate. Study-wide conclusions, independent of this receptor: TCR clonality showed no direct relationship with survival, which suggests that a diverse polyclonal response may be important. The TCR overlap response model with three groups was called speculative and said to need prospective validation. The cohort was small and heterogeneous, only a few patients had full blood and tumor sets, and even fewer had initial-recurrent tumor pairs. Higher estimated pretreatment TIL content predicted longer time to progression and overall survival after dendritic cell vaccination.

Using the immunoSEQ assay, TCRB CDR3 regions were amplified from around 2 micrograms of genomic DNA, or from all available DNA when less than that was on hand. The multiplex PCR relied on 60 forward primers for TCR V beta segments and 13 reverse primers for J beta segments. To estimate the number of reads per starting template, synthetic control templates were added to each sample at limiting dilution. The Illumina HiSeq System generated 87 bp sequencing reads. The paper's data handling went like this. PCR and sequencing errors were removed by merging closely related sequences with a nearest neighbor algorithm. TCR overlap was defined as the percentage of unique tumor TCR beta sequences that were also found in the peripheral blood of the same patient. TCRdb took over this immuneACCESS table, retaining in-frame rearrangements with V and J assigned. Such tables are incomplete; in checked studies, under half of the missing clones stem from an unresolved V gene, and the remainder is unexplained. From that table come the V and J calls and clone size; the DNA was used to work out D and trimming. In all, the sample holds 85,000 or so clones, and 75% to 90% of those were seen once. Roughly 8.4% of the sample comes from the top ten.

The time point label on this specimen signifies: after dendritic cell vaccination, including at tumor progression/relapse. Patients were selected for having adequate residual fresh-frozen tumor tissue and more than two years of available survival data. Although molecular status otherwise differed among the glioblastoma patients, no patient had an isocitrate dehydrogenase mutation. PBMC were collected before vaccination, two weeks after the third vaccination, and at tumor progression if tumor progression occurred. Genomic DNA was extracted with the Qiagen DNeasy Blood extraction Kit. From V the trimming removes 4 bases and from J it removes 3 bases, while the gene matches leave 7 bases of the junction unaccounted for. The germline V gene supplies CDR1 SGHDN and CDR2 FVKESK. Including cysteine and phenylalanine, the CDR3 has 15 amino acids. The sequence is cut down to CDR3 DNA, 45 bases in frame from base 1.

This clone has just a few counts. No cognate antigen has been identified for it. No clone much larger than this one lies a single base away; base qualities are absent. The TCR comes from a human donor with glioblastoma. This chain joins TRBV14 to TRBJ2-7; a stretch of 9 junction bases matches TRBD2. The sequences come from blood, collected after dendritic cell vaccination. The CDR3 protein is CASSLLAGPLYEQYF. The DNA sequence follows: TGTGCCAGCAGCCTACTAGCGGGTCCACTCTACGAGCAGTACTTC.